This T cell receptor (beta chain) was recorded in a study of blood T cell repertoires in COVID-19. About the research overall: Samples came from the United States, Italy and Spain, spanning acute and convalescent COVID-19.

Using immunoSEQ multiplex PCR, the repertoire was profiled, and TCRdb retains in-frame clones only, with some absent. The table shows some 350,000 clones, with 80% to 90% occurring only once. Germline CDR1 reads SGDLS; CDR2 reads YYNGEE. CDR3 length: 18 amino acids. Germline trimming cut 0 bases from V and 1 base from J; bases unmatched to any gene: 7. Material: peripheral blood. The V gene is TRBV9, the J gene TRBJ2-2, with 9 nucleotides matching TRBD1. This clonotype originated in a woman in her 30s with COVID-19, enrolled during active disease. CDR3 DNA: TGTGCCAGCAGCGTAGCGCCTACAGGGGGCCTGAACACCGGGGAGCTGTTTTTT. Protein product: CASSVAPTGGLNTGELFF.